This TCR beta chain was observed in a study of chemoradiotherapy in HPV16-positive cancers (dated 2022 in TCRdb). Regarding the study in general: Using functional T-cell assays on cells from two HPV16-positive patients, the researchers defined candidate HPV-specific T-cell clones and common TCR motifs. Whether T-cell immunity against the HPV oncoproteins E6 and E7 changes during chemoradiotherapy and whether survival is affected by this immunity were examined in the study. The candidate HPV-specific TCRs and motifs were subsequently tracked in TCR repertoires obtained from approximately 91 patients with HPV-related cancers. Study-wide conclusions, independent of this receptor: Expansion of candidate HPV-specific clones and E7-related TCR motifs was observed in the tumor microenvironment during treatment, whereas no such expansion was observed for non-HPV-specific T cells. The functional definition of HPV-specific T cells was derived from only two HPV16-positive patients, and the survival association was reported for HPV16-positive patients. Improved recurrence-free survival in HPV16-positive patients was associated with expansion of HPV-responsive T cells during chemoradiotherapy.

Because repertoires were sampled repeatedly during chemoradiotherapy, clonal expansion in the tumor microenvironment could be followed. The method was the immunoSEQ multiplex PCR assay. TCRdb stores this immuneACCESS table with in-frame sequences only. Part of the clones is absent; in the studies checked, under half of the shortfall reflects unresolved V genes, and no reason is known for the rest. Recorded for this sample are about 14,000 clones; 65% to 85% of them occurred a single time. Clones ranked in the top ten supply 8.5% to 10% of the sample. CDR1 MNHEY and CDR2 SMNVEV are derived from the germline V gene (reference sequence). V was cut back by 3 bases and J by 2 bases, leaving a gap of 11 bases between them. Measured from the cysteine to the phenylalanine, the CDR3 is 15 residues long. The DNA shown is the 45-base CDR3, in frame from base 1. As concerns this clone: The antigen it binds to is not known. No base quality values were provided; no much bigger clone lies one nucleotide off.

The chain links TRBV27 with TRBJ1-5; perhaps TRBD1 is the D gene, with 5 bases matching. This clonotype was obtained from a human donor with HPV-associated anogenital cancer. Sample collection was performed from a patient who underwent chemoradiotherapy. The DNA is as follows: TGTGCCAGCAGTTTGGGGCTTCTGGGCAATCAGCCCCAGCATTTT. The encoded protein is CASSLGLLGNQPQHF.